What follows are 2 T cell receptor beta chains derived from one specimen sequenced in a study of shared clonotypes between healthy human individuals (dated by TCRdb to the early 2020s). The library was obtained by the immunoSEQ multiplex PCR assay. Imported from immuneACCESS, the table was reduced by TCRdb to in-frame sequences with V and J called. These copies leave out some clones; in studies compared against another copy, an unresolved V gene accounts for under half, and the cause of the remainder is not known. Counted in this sample were some 1 million clones; around 75% of them appeared once. Of the sample, over 1.3% falls within the top ten clones. Sequenced: memory CD4+ T cells sorted from blood. The cell subset or site label here, explained by the study, means: CD45RA-negative fraction. The receptor source for this set is a man between 18 and 35 years old in good health.

The genes are TRBV19 and TRBJ1-2; a weak D match, TRBD1 (5 bases). The CDR3 length is 14 residues. Germline loops: CDR1 LNHDA, CDR2 SQIVND (reference sequence). V lost 1 base and J 7 bases, leaving 13 bases between the germline ends. CDR3 sequence (DNA): TGTGCCAGTAGTATAGTCCAGGGATCGGGTGGCTACACCTTC. Protein sequence: CASSIVQGSGGYTF.

The rearrangement uses TRBV5-6 and TRBJ1-2, with 7 bases matching TRBD1. The CDR3 consists of 13 residues. V gave up 4 bases and J gave up 5 bases; unmatched junction bases: 5. Germline CDR1 and CDR2: SGHDT and YYEEEE. DNA for the CDR3: TGTGCCAGCAGCCCGGGACAGCAATATGGCTACACCTTC. It specifies CASSPGQQYGYTF.